The source of this T cell receptor (beta chain) is a study of identical twins. TCRdb re-analysed the 5' RACE reads in MiXCR, keeping a single row per CDR3 protein. The sample yields roughly 230,000 distinct CDR3 sequences, about 8.3% seen once. CDR1 is LGHNA and CDR2 is YSLEER in the germline V gene. The CDR3 has 15 residues. V was trimmed by 4 bases and J by 1 base, leaving 13 bases between them. In addition, the sample was reused for a study of yellow fever vaccine responses in identical twins.

This chain uses TRBV4-3 with TRBJ1-2; maybe TRBD1 (5 bases). The sequence was obtained from a woman younger than 35 in good health. The sequenced sample was CD8+ T cells sorted from blood. The CDR3 DNA reads TGCGCCAGCAGCCCAGGGACGGCGGATAACTATGGCTACACCTTC. It is translated as CASSPGTADNYGYTF.